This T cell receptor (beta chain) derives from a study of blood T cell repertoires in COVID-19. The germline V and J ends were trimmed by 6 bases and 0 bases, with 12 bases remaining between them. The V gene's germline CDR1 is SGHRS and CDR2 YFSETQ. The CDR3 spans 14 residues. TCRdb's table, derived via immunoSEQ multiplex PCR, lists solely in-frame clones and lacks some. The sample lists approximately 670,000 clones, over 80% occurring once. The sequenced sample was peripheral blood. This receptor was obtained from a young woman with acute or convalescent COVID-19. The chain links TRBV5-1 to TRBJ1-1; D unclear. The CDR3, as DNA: TGCGCCAGCAAACCTCTTAGTTTGAACACTGAAGCTTTCTTT. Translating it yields CASKPLSLNTEAFF.